One sample yielded the 3 T cell receptor beta chains listed below, sequenced in a study of cytomegalovirus exposure and HLA in healthy donors. The PCR had 60 Vbeta and 13 Jbeta primers. Method: immunoSEQ multiplex PCR; TCRdb's copy keeps in-frame clones and lacks some. The sample records 85,000 to 95,000 clones, 7.6% being singletons. Sequences were obtained from PBMCs. The receptors come from a man in his forties or fifties in good health and CMV-seronegative.

J is TRBJ2-7 and V is TRBV4-2; TRBD1 aligns across 9 bases. The CDR3 has 16 residues. With V trimmed by 1 base and J by 5 bases, 9 bases remained unmatched. The V gene's germline CDR1 is LGHNA and CDR2 YNFKEQ. CDR3 residues: CASSQVDGTGYDEQYF. The CDR3 DNA is TGTGCCAGCAGCCAAGTCGATGGGACAGGGTACGACGAGCAGTACTTC.

The V gene is TRBV5-4, the J gene TRBJ1-2; the match to TRBD1 covers 8 bases. Looked up from germline, CDR1 is SGHNT and CDR2 is YYREEE (reference sequence). CDR3 size: 13 residues. Trimming removed 4 bases from V and 7 bases from J; junction bases left unmatched: 6. CDR3 DNA: TGTGCCAGCAGCCCTCAGGGGGCGTCTGGCTACACCTTC. It encodes CASSPQGASGYTF.

This clone was seen more than once but under ten times. Other DNA variants within this sample encode the same CDR3. This chain connects TRBV7-2 to TRBJ2-6; no clear D gene. This CDR3 is built from 13 residues. Trimming stripped 6 bases from V and 4 bases from J, with 7 bases between. Per germline, CDR1 SGHTA and CDR2 FQGNSA. CDR3 coding DNA: TGTGCCAGCAGTCCCTCCGGGGCCAACGTCCTGACTTTC. The encoded protein is CASSPSGANVLTF.